A selection of T cell receptor beta chains follows, all from one sample in a study of blood T cell repertoires in COVID-19. The repertoire was sequenced with immunoSEQ multiplex PCR; TCRdb's copy has only in-frame clones and lacks some. Of approximately 170,000 clones in the sample, about nine tenths were seen once. The specimen was peripheral blood. All receptors come from a man aged 25-45 years with acute or convalescent COVID-19. Both conserved end residues are part of each CDR3.

j_gene | v_gene | CDR3aa
TRBJ2-7 | TRBV10-3 | CAISDYHRGTYEQYF
TRBJ1-2 | TRBV3-1/TRBV3-2 | CASSQSGFGYTF
TRBJ2-7 | TRBV6-6 | CASSPGTRGYEQYF
TRBJ2-5 | TRBV10-3 | CAISESPHGLAGTIQETQYF
TRBJ2-2 | TRBV30 | CAWSVGGGTGELFF
TRBJ2-5 | TRBV21-1 | CASSRVPTSKGETQYF
TRBJ2-1 | TRBV5-1 | CASKGYGGNYNEQFF
TRBJ2-1 | TRBV3-1/TRBV3-2 | CASSLRGQRGNEQFF
TRBJ1-2 | TRBV6-6 | CASSYGTVSGYTF
TRBJ2-2 | TRBV7-9 | CASRGLAGGRMNTGELFF
TRBJ1-4 | TRBV4-1 | CASSQDLSGEKLFF
TRBJ2-7 | TRBV4-2 | CASSQGAGTGSYEQYF
TRBJ1-4 | TRBV7-9 | CASSLSGSTNEKLFF
TRBJ2-1 | TRBV9 | CASSVEPSGSNNEQFF
TRBJ2-7 | TRBV28 | CASSLTGGRGEQYF
TRBJ1-5 | TRBV24-1 | CATSGGGTDQPQHF
TRBJ2-5 | TRBV3-1/TRBV3-2 | CASSPRMAGGETQYF
TRBJ1-5 | TRBV18 | CASSSYRGEQPQHF
TRBJ2-1 | TRBV3-1/TRBV3-2 | CASSQVSGGYNEQFF
TRBJ1-1 | TRBV3-1/TRBV3-2 | CASSTRGGSNTEAFF
TRBJ2-7 | TRBV3-1/TRBV3-2 | CASSQDISSYEQYF
TRBJ1-1 | TRBV19 | CASSITPGQGGSTEAFF
TRBJ1-6 | TRBV19 | CASRRKTVLNSPLHF
TRBJ2-2 | TRBV4-1 | CASSPPRGGELGGELFF
TRBJ2-5 | TRBV3-1/TRBV3-2 | CASSQRSTRGTFQETQYF
TRBJ2-6 | TRBV6-4 | CASRGESSGANVLTF
TRBJ2-7 | TRBV5-1 | CASSLLSGTEYEQYF
TRBJ1-1 | TRBV7-9 | CASSPGRSGGTEAFF
TRBJ2-5 | TRBV5-1 | CASSATGFQETQYF
TRBJ1-4 | TRBV5-6 | CASSARGTGGTNEKLFF
TRBJ2-1 | TRBV4-1 | CASSQAAGVGNEQFF
TRBJ2-7 | TRBV9 | CASSASWITGVGEQYF
TRBJ2-3 | TRBV2 | CASSRGYTDTQYF
TRBJ2-7 | TRBV6-5 | CASSPDNTYEQYF
TRBJ1-1 | TRBV14 | CASSRQGALPRAFF
TRBJ2-5 | TRBV2 | CASNRDRQETQYF
TRBJ1-3 | TRBV6-6 | CASAKTGQSSGNTIYF
TRBJ2-7 | TRBV25-1 | CASSDSVEEYF
TRBJ2-7 | TRBV19 | CASSKRTGAYEQYF